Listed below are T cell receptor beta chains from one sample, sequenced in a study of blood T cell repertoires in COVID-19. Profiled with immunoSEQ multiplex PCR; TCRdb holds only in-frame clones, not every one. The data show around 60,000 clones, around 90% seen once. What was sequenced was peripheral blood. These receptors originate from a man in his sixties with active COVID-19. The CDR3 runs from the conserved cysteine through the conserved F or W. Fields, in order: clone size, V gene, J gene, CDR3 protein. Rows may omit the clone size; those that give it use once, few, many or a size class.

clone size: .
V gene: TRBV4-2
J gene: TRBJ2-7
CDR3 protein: CASSLSSGSGEQYF

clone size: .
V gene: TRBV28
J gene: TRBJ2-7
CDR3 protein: CASSPMGQGVYEQYF

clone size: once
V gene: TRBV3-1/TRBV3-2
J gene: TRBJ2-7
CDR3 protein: CASTFSLAGGSYEQYF

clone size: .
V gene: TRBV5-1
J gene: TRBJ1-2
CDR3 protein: CASSSGQYGYTF

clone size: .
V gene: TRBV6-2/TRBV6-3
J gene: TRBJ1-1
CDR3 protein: CASSYRSEAFF

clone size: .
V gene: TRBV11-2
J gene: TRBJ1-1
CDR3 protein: CASSLEGGTEAFF

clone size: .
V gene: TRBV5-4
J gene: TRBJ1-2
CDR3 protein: CASSPYTRTTGYTF

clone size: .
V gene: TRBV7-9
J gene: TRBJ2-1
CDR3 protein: CASSALRRAYNEQFF

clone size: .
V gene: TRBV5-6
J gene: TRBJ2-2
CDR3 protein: CASSLGQDTGELFF

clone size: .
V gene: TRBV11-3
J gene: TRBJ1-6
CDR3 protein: CASSEGLSNSPLHF

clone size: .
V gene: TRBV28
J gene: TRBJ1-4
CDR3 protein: CASTAPGGTDEKLFF

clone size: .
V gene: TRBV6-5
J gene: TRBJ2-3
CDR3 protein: CASRRRGTDTQYF

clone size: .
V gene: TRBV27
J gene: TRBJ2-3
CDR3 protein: CASKRGGTGDTQYF

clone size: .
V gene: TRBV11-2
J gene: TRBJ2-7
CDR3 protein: CASSQWTVEQYF

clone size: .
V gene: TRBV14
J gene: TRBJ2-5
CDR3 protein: CASSQVGRAQETQYF

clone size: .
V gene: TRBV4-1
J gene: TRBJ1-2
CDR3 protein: CASSHSGSDGYTF